These 14 T cell receptor beta chains share one sample of origin, sequenced in a study of early T cells in non-severe SARS-CoV-2 infection. TCRdb passed the 5' RACE reads through MiXCR, listing each CDR3 protein once. Of roughly 27,000 distinct CDR3 sequences listed, more than 4.5% were seen once; the top ten hold more than 10%. Sequencing was done on a sample of whole blood. The receptors stem from an adult who was a healthcare worker with PCR-confirmed SARS-CoV-2 infection or an uninfected control (not recorded which).

This clonotype was detected ten times or more. V is TRBV27 and J is TRBJ1-5; 7 bases are a match to TRBD1. CDR1 and CDR2 from the germline V gene are MNHEY and SMNVEV (reference sequence). V shed 6 bases, J shed 3 bases, and the junction held 5 bases outside the gene matches. The CDR3 consists of 14 residues. CDR3: CASSRGQNNQPQHF. The CDR3 DNA reads TGTGCCAGCAGCCGGGGACAGAACAATCAGCCCCAGCATTTT.

Many counts were recorded for this clonotype. This sequence joins TRBV20-1 and TRBJ2-1; 14 bases are shared with TRBD2. Per the germline V gene, CDR1 is DFQATT and CDR2 is SNEGSKA (reference sequence). The CDR3 contains 16 residues. The ends lost 6 bases at V and 6 bases at J; junction bases unmatched: 10. The CDR3 here is CSAIGTSGRRSNEQFF. CDR3 in DNA: TGCAGTGCCATAGGGACTAGCGGGAGAAGAAGCAATGAGCAGTTCTTC.

The sample holds many counts of this clonotype. The chain uses TRBV7-9 and TRBJ1-2, with D tentatively TRBD1 (6 bases). The CDR3 has 15 amino acids. V was shortened by 6 bases and J by 2 bases, with 16 bases between the two germline ends. Germline-derived CDR1 and CDR2 are SEHNR and FQNEAQ (reference sequence). The CDR3 loop is CASRQEGDGNYGYTF. The CDR3 nucleotides are TGTGCCAGCAGGCAAGAGGGGGACGGGAACTATGGCTACACCTTC.

This clonotype has ten or more counts. This rearrangement joins TRBV20-1 to TRBJ2-5; 9 bases match TRBD2. The CDR3 has 13 amino acids. From germline, CDR1 is DFQATT and CDR2 SNEGSKA (reference sequence). Germline trimming cut 7 bases from V and 4 bases from J; bases unmatched to any gene: 7. The CDR3 region is CSVEREVGETQYF. The CDR3 nucleotides are TGCAGTGTGGAGCGGGAGGTGGGAGAGACCCAGTACTTC.

By share, this clonotype ranks as medium-sized. CDR3 loop: CASSLTGDVDTQYF. CDR3 nucleotide sequence: TGTGCCAGCAGCTTAACTGGAGATGTAGATACGCAGTATTTT. V and J are TRBV7-9 and TRBJ2-3; D is unclear. V lost 2 bases and J 5 bases, leaving 11 bases between the germline ends. The germline gives CDR1 SEHNR, CDR2 FQNEAQ (reference sequence). CDR3 size: 14 residues.

This clonotype was seen more than once but under ten times. This chain uses TRBV7-9 with TRBJ2-7, with TRBD1 matching 10 bases. The germline gives CDR1 SEHNR, CDR2 FQNEAQ (reference sequence). This CDR3 has 15 amino acids. The V and J ends lost 5 bases and 0 bases, in that order; junction bases with no gene match: 4. DNA for the CDR3: TGTGCCAGCAGCCCAAGACAGGGGGCCTCCTACGAGCAGTACTTC. Translating it yields CASSPRQGASYEQYF.

This chain connects TRBV7-2 to TRBJ2-3; D gene unclear. Germline V CDR1 and CDR2: SGHTA, FQGNSA. The germline V and J ends were trimmed by 1 base and 1 base, with 6 bases remaining between them. The CDR3 has 14 residues. The CDR3 spells CASSLEIGTDTQYF. CDR3 DNA: TGTGCCAGCAGCTTAGAAATTGGCACAGATACGCAGTATTTT.

This clonotype occurred many times. The rearrangement links TRBV30 to TRBJ1-1, with TRBD1 identical over 7 bases. In germline, CDR1 is GTSNPN, CDR2 SVGIG (reference sequence). J was trimmed by 4 bases and V by 2 bases; bases with no gene match: 4. CDR3 size: 13 residues. The CDR3 reads CAWSKGAGTEAFF. CDR3 bases: TGTGCCTGGAGTAAGGGGGCTGGCACTGAAGCTTTCTTT.

In its sample, this clonotype was seen many times. CDR3 coding DNA: TGCGCCAGCAGCTCAGGGAATGAGCAGTTCTTC. This codes for CASSSGNEQFF. The rearrangement joins TRBV5-1 to TRBJ2-1; possibly TRBD1 for D (5 bases). Germline CDR1 reads SGHRS; CDR2 reads YFSETQ. V was trimmed by 3 bases and J by 7 bases, leaving 5 bases between them. This CDR3 is 11 amino acids long.

The table lists this clonotype with many counts. This rearrangement joins TRBV20-1 to TRBJ2-1; D uncertain. The CDR3 contains 14 residues. The V and J ends lost 0 bases and 8 bases respectively, with 14 bases between them. The germline gives CDR1 DFQATT, CDR2 SNEGSKA (reference sequence). For the CDR3, the DNA is TGCAGTGCTAGAGAACATTCCCTGGGCGATGAGCAGTTCTTC. Translated: CSAREHSLGDEQFF.

This clonotype was recorded many times. The chain combines TRBV12-3 or TRBV12-4 with TRBJ1-4; 11 positions agree with TRBD1. The CDR3 is made up of 14 amino acids. Trimming cost V 6 bases and J 6 bases; bases outside gene matches: 3. This chain's CDR3 is CASSRTGGDEKLFF. The DNA for the CDR3 is TGTGCCAGCAGCCGGACAGGGGGCGATGAAAAACTGTTTTTT.

This clonotype was observed many times. V gene TRBV4-1 combines with J gene TRBJ2-5; D is perhaps TRBD1 (7 bases). The germline V gene has CDR1 MGHRA and CDR2 YSYEKL. The length of the CDR3 is 14 residues. V lost 1 base and J 5 bases, leaving 11 bases between the germline ends. The CDR3 bases are TGCGCCAGCAGCCAAGTTCCAGGGGGGGAGACCCAGTACTTC. Residues: CASSQVPGGETQYF.

This clonotype was observed at least ten times. This chain connects TRBV14 to TRBJ2-3; D uncertain. This CDR3 has 13 residues. The V end was cut by 5 bases, the J end by 8 bases, with 14 bases between. From germline, CDR1 is SGHDN and CDR2 FVKESK. The chain's CDR3 is CASSSNRGGTQYF. The CDR3 nucleotides are TGTGCCAGCAGCTCAAACCGTGGCGGTACGCAGTATTTT.

Only a few counts were recorded for this clonotype. The chain couples TRBV6-6 to TRBJ1-6; D remains unclear. Trimming took 6 bases from V and 0 from J, leaving 9 bases between them. The CDR3 is made up of 15 amino acids. CDR1 is MNHNY, CDR2 SVGAGI, per germline (reference sequence). The CDR3 bases are TGTGCCAGCAGGTTGAGTAGCTCCTATAATTCACCCCTCCACTTT. This encodes CASRLSSSYNSPLHF.